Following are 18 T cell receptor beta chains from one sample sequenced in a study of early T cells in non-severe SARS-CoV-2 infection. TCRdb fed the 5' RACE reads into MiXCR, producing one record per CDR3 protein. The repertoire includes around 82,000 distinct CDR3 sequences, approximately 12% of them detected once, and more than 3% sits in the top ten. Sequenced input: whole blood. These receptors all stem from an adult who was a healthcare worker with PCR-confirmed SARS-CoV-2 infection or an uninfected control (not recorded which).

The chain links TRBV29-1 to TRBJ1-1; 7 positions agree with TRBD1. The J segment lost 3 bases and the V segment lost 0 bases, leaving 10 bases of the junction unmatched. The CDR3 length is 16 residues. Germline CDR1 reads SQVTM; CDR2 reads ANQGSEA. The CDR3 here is CSVEESRDSFDTEAFF. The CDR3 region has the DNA TGCAGCGTTGAAGAATCCCGGGACAGCTTTGACACTGAAGCTTTCTTT.

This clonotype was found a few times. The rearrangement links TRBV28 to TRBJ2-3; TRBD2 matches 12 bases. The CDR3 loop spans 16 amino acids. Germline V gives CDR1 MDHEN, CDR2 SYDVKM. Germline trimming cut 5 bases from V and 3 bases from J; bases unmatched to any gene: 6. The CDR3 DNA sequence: TGTGCCAGCAGTCCAACCCTAGCGGGAGGGACAGATACGCAGTATTTT. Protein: CASSPTLAGGTDTQYF. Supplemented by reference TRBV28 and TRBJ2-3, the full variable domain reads DVKVTQSSRYLVKRTGEKVFLECVQDMDHENMFWYRQDPGLGLRLIYFSYDVKMKEKGDIPEGYSVSREKKERFSLILESASTNQTSMYLCASSPTLAGGTDTQYFGPGTRLTVL.

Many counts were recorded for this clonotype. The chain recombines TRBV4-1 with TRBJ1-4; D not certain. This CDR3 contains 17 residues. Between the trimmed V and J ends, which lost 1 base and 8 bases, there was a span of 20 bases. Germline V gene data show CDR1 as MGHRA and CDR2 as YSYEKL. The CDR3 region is CASSQAPPGISSEKLFF. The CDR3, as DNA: TGCGCCAGCAGCCAAGCCCCCCCCGGGATATCAAGCGAAAAACTGTTTTTT.

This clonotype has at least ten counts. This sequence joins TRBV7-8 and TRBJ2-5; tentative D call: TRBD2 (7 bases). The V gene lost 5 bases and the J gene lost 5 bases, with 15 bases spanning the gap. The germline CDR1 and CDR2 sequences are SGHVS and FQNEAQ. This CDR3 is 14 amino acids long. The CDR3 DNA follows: TGTGCCAGCAGCAACTACAGGGAGGGGGAGACCCAGTACTTC. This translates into CASSNYREGETQYF. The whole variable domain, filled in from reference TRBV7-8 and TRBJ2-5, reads GAGVSQSPRYKVAKRGQDVALRCDPISGHVSLFWYQQALGQGPEFLTYFQNEAQLDKSGLPSDRFFAERPEGSVSTLKIQRTQQEDSAVYLCASSNYREGETQYFGPGTRLLVL.

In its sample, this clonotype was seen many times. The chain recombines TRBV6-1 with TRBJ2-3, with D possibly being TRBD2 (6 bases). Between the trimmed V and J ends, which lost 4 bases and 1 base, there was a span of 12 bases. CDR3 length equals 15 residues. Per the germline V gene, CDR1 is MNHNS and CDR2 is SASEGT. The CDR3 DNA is TGTGCCAGCAGTGCCGGGACGGGGGGCACAGATACGCAGTATTTT. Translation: CASSAGTGGTDTQYF.

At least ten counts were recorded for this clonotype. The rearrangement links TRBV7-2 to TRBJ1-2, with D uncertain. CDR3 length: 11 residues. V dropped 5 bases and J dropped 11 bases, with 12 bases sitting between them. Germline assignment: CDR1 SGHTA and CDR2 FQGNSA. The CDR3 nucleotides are TGTGCCAGCAGCCCTATGAGGGTTTACACCTTC. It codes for CASSPMRVYTF.

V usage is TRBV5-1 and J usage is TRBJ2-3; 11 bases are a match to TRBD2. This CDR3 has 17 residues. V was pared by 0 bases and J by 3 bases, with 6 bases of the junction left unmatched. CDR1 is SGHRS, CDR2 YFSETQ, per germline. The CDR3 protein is CASSLELAGVGTDTQYF. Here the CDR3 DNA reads TGCGCCAGCAGCTTGGAACTAGCGGGAGTCGGGACAGATACGCAGTATTTT.

CDR3 residues: CSVEDRGGGSYEQYF. The CDR3 DNA is TGCAGCGTTGAAGATCGCGGCGGTGGTTCCTACGAGCAGTACTTC. The chain carries TRBV29-1 and TRBJ2-7; no clear D gene. Germline CDR1 SQVTM, CDR2 ANQGSEA. The CDR3 sequence is 15 residues long. Trimming removed 0 bases at V and 1 base at J, with 13 bases between.

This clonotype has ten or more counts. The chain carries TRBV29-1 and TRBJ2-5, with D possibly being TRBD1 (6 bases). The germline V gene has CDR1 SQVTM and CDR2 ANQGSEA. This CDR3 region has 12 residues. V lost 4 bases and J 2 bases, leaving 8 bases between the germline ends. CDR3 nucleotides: TGCAGCGTTGGGACAGTTCAAGAGACCCAGTACTTC. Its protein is CSVGTVQETQYF.

CDR3 sequence reads: CASSELAGANTGELFF. In DNA form, the CDR3 reads TGTGCCAGCAGTGAGTTAGCGGGAGCGAACACCGGGGAGCTGTTTTTT. The chain recombines TRBV6-4 with TRBJ2-2; 9 nucleotides match TRBD2. Per germline, CDR1 MRHNA and CDR2 SNTAGT. This CDR3 comprises 16 residues. After removal of 3 bases from V and 0 bases from J, the junction contained 2 bases not matched to a gene.

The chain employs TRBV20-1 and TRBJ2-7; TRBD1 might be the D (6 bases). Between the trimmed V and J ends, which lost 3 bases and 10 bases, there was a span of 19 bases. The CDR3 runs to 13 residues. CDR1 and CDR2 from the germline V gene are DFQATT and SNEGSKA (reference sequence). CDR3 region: CSARTPGDLSQYF. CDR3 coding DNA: TGCAGTGCTAGGACCCCAGGGGACCTTAGCCAGTACTTC.

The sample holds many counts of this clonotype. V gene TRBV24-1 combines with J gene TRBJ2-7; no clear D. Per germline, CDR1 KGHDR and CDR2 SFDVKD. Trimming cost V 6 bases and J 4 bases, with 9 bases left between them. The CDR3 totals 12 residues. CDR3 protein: CATSPGGYEQYF. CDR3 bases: TGTGCCACCAGTCCAGGTGGATACGAGCAGTACTTC.

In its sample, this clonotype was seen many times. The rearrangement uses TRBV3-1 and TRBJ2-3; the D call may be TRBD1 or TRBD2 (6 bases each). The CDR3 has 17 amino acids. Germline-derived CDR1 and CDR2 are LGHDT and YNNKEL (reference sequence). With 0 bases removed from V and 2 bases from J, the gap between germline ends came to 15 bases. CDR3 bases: TGTGCCAGCAGCCAAGATAGGGGGAGGCAAGTCACAGATACGCAGTATTTT. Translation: CASSQDRGRQVTDTQYF.

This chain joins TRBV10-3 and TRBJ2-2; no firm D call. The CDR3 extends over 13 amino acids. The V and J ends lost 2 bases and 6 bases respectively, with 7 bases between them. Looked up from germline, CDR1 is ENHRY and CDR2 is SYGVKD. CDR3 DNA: TGTGCCATCAGTGAGGATTTGTCCGGGGAGCTGTTTTTT. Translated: CAISEDLSGELFF.

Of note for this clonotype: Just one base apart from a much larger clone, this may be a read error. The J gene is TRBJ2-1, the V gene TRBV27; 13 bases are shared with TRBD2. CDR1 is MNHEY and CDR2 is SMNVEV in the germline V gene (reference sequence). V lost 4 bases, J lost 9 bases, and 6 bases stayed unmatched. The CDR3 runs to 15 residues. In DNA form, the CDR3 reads TGTGCCAGCAGTTGGACTAGCGGGAGACGGTCTGAGCAGTTCTTC. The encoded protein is CASSWTSGRRSEQFF.

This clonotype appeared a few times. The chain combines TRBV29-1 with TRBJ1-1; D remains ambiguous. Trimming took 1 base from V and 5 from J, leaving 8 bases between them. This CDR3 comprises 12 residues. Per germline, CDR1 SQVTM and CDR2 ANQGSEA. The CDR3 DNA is TGCAGCGTTGAAGGGCACCTGACTGAAGCTTTCTTT. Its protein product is CSVEGHLTEAFF.

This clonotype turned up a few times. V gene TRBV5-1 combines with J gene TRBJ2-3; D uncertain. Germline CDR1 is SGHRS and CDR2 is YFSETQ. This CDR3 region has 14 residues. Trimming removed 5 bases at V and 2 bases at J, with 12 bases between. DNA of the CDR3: TGCGCCAGCAGTCCTGGCTATGTCACAGATACGCAGTATTTT. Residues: CASSPGYVTDTQYF.

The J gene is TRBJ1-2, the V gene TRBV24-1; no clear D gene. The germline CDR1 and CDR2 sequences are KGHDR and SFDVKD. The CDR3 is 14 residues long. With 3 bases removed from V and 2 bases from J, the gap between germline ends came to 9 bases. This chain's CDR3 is CATSDGQFNYGYTF. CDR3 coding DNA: TGTGCCACCAGTGATGGGCAGTTCAACTATGGCTACACCTTC.